Here is one T cell receptor beta chain with its context. Its specificity is not known. This sample was included in a study of T cells in localized non-small cell lung cancer. Findings and limits, study-wide: Clonality peaked in uninvolved adjacent lung rather than tumor. There was an association of higher blood T cell density with longer overall survival. Detection in adjacent lung was observed for a median 57 of the top 100 tumor clones. Because sequencing included only one region (of the tumor), heterogeneity remains possible.

The protocol was immunoSEQ multiplex PCR, while the TCRdb copy is restricted to in-frame clones and leaves out a portion. The table includes around 50,000 clones, around nine tenths detected once. CDR3 length: 15 amino acids. V lost 2 bases, J lost 3 bases, and 13 bases lay in between. Germline CDR1 is MGHDK and CDR2 is SYGVNS. The J gene is TRBJ1-2, the V gene TRBV25-1, with D uncertain. The source is a female donor with stage II lung adenocarcinoma. The material sequenced was PBMCs, taken before any cancer treatment. The CDR3 DNA sequence: TGTGCCAGCAGTGAAGGCCCCACCAGGTACTATGGCTACACCTTC. Translating it yields CASSEGPTRYYGYTF.